These 7 T cell receptor beta chains came from one sample sequenced in a study of T cell repertoires in cytomegalovirus infection. TCRdb recomputed calls from the reads with MiXCR, one row per CDR3 protein. Of roughly 920,000 distinct CDR3 sequences in the sample, 30% to 40% were seen once. The antigens of these receptors remain unknown. Source: cultured CD8+ T cells from PBMCs, taken from culture after CMV antigen stimulation. Receptors were obtained from a human donor in good health (CMV status not recorded). Some clones in this sample may be carry-over from other donors' samples.

On this clonotype: This may arise from a read error, as a much more abundant clone is one base away. V is TRBV7-6 and J is TRBJ2-7; D is undetermined. The CDR3 contains 13 residues. With 2 bases removed from V and 5 bases from J, the gap between germline ends came to 10 bases. Germline values: CDR1 SGHVS, CDR2 FNYEAQ. The CDR3 bases are TGTGCCAGCAGCTTAAGGGAAGTGGACGAGCAGTACTTC. As protein: CASSLREVDEQYF.

There are a few counts of this clonotype. The chain couples TRBV2 to TRBJ2-1; 8 nucleotides align to TRBD1. Germline CDR1 SNHLY, CDR2 FYNNEI. J gave up 4 bases and V 11 bases, and 10 bases lay outside the gene matches. The CDR3 totals 14 residues. The CDR3 sequence: CAVDGTGTYNEQFF. The CDR3, as DNA: TGTGCCGTTGACGGGACAGGCACTTACAATGAGCAGTTCTTC.

The chain uses TRBV4-1 and TRBJ1-1; possibly TRBD1 for D (5 bases). Trimming removed 3 bases at V and 4 bases at J, with 12 bases between. Per the germline V gene, CDR1 is MGHRA and CDR2 is YSYEKL. This CDR3 is built from 14 residues. The DNA of the CDR3 is TGCGCCAGCAGCCAGTTAACAGGATCCACTGAAGCTTTCTTT. Translated, it gives CASSQLTGSTEAFF.

The V and J genes are TRBV14 and TRBJ1-5; possibly TRBD1 for D (6 bases). CDR3 length: 15 amino acids. CDR1 is SGHDN, CDR2 FVKESK, per germline. V shed 1 base and J shed 3 bases, with 10 bases lying between them. The DNA of the CDR3 is TGTGCCAGCAGCCAAGGCCAGGGGCCCAATCAGCCCCAGCATTTT. Its translation is CASSQGQGPNQPQHF.

At least ten counts were recorded for this clonotype. The chain recombines TRBV7-6 with TRBJ1-5, with 7 bases fitting TRBD1. CDR3 size: 16 residues. The germline V gene has CDR1 SGHVS and CDR2 FNYEAQ. V was pared by 5 bases and J by 0 bases, with 7 bases of the junction left unmatched. The CDR3 bases are TGTGCCAGCAGCGGCAGGGACAGTAATAGCAATCAGCCCCAGCATTTT. Protein product: CASSGRDSNSNQPQHF.

This clonotype was observed a handful of times. The J gene is TRBJ2-7, the V gene TRBV27; TRBD2 matches 7 bases. Germline V gene sequence: CDR1 MNHEY, CDR2 SMNVEV (reference sequence). The CDR3 is 14 amino acids. The V segment lost 2 bases and the J segment 2 bases; nucleotides outside the gene matches: 3. In DNA, the CDR3 is TGTGCCAGCAGTTTACGGGGGGTAGCCTACGAGCAGTACTTC. It translates to CASSLRGVAYEQYF.

This clonotype was recorded many times. CDR3 sequence (DNA): TGTGCCAGCAGCTTAGGGGGAGCGGGGGTCAATACGCAGTATTTT. Its protein product is CASSLGGAGVNTQYF. The rearrangement uses TRBV7-8 and TRBJ2-3; the match to TRBD2 covers 8 bases. The germline V gene encodes CDR1 SGHVS and CDR2 FQNEAQ. CDR3 length equals 15 residues. V dropped 1 base and J dropped 7; count of bases not matched to a gene: 7.